One and the same sample provided the 32 T cell receptor beta chains below, sequenced in a study of T cells in tuberculosis. Documented time point: new active TB diagnosis, blood taken before or within 7 days of starting treatment. Generated by immunoSEQ multiplex PCR, the TCRdb table keeps only in-frame clones and is missing some. Of under 30,000 clones listed, 92% are singletons. Specimen: PBMCs, collected at tuberculosis diagnosis. These receptors were obtained from an adult with tuberculosis.

The J gene is TRBJ1-2, the V gene TRBV9, with 7 bases aligning to TRBD1. With V trimmed by 2 bases and J by 7 bases, 8 bases remained unmatched. The germline V gene has CDR1 SGDLS and CDR2 YYNGEE. The CDR3 contains 14 residues. Here the CDR3 DNA reads TGTGCCAGCAGCGTGTCGACAGGGTCCGGTGGCTACACCTTC. As protein: CASSVSTGSGGYTF.

CDR3 DNA: TGTGCCAGCAGCTTGGATACGCGGAGCACAGATACGCAGTATTTT. Translated, it gives CASSLDTRSTDTQYF. The genes are TRBV5-8 and TRBJ2-3; D gene unclear. The CDR3 runs to 15 residues. Trimming pared 0 bases from V and 0 bases from J, leaving 8 bases between. Germline V CDR1 and CDR2: SGHTS, YDEGEE.

The genes are TRBV7-2 and TRBJ1-2; possibly TRBD1 for D (6 bases). The CDR3 has 16 amino acids. Trimming stripped 1 base from V and 8 bases from J, with 20 bases between. In germline, CDR1 is SGHTA, CDR2 FQGNSA. The CDR3 loop reads CASSLGDDRQAWGYTF. The DNA of the CDR3 is TGTGCCAGCAGCTTAGGGGACGACAGACAGGCGTGGGGCTACACCTTC.

V is TRBV4-1 and J is TRBJ2-5; D uncertain. Germline loops: CDR1 MGHRA, CDR2 YSYEKL. V shed 1 base and J shed 5 bases, with 11 bases lying between them. This CDR3 has 14 amino acids. CDR3 nucleotides: TGCGCCAGCAGCCAAGTTCCCTTTATCGAGACCCAGTACTTC. Its translation is CASSQVPFIETQYF.

The J gene is TRBJ2-1, the V gene TRBV7-2; TRBD2 matches 12 bases. CDR3 length: 15 residues. Trimming cost V 2 bases and J 8 bases; bases outside gene matches: 4. Looked up from germline, CDR1 is SGHTA and CDR2 is FQGNSA. CDR3 nucleotide sequence: TGTGCCAGCAGCTTACTAGCGGGGGGGCCCGATGAGCAGTTCTTC. Amino acids: CASSLLAGGPDEQFF.

The rearrangement joins TRBV5-4 to TRBJ2-7, with D tentatively TRBD2 (6 bases). The length of the CDR3 is 15 residues. V lost 0 bases to trimming and J lost 6 bases, with 16 bases between them. CDR1 is SGHNT and CDR2 is YYREEE in the germline V gene (reference sequence). For the CDR3, the DNA is TGTGCCAGCAGCTTGGAGCGACTAGAAAGGCTCGAGCAGTACTTC. Translation gives CASSLERLERLEQYF.

V and J are TRBV6-1 and TRBJ1-5; the match to TRBD1 covers 12 bases. After removal of 6 bases from V and 4 bases from J, the junction contained 4 bases not matched to a gene. The CDR3 totals 15 residues. Germline CDR1 MNHNS, CDR2 SASEGT. CDR3 in DNA: TGTGCCAGCAGAGGGACAGGGGGCCCTAATCAGCCCCAGCATTTT. Translating it yields CASRGTGGPNQPQHF.

The chain recombines TRBV27 with TRBJ2-7, with TRBD2 identical over 7 bases. The germline CDR1 and CDR2 sequences are MNHEY and SMNVEV (reference sequence). This CDR3 is built from 16 residues. V lost 2 bases to trimming and J lost 4 bases; unmatched junction nucleotides: 11. The CDR3, as DNA: TGTGCCAGCAGTTTAAAAGTCCCGCGGGAGATGTACGAGCAGTACTTC. This gives the protein CASSLKVPREMYEQYF.

The V and J genes are TRBV7-2 and TRBJ1-6, with 10 bases lining up with TRBD1. This CDR3 is 15 amino acids long. CDR1 SGHTA and CDR2 FQGNSA come from the germline V gene. Germline trimming cut 0 bases from V and 8 bases from J; bases unmatched to any gene: 1. The CDR3 bases are TGTGCCAGCAGCTTAGCTGGACAGGGGGATTCACCCCTCCACTTT. This gives the protein CASSLAGQGDSPLHF.

This chain links TRBV5-5 with TRBJ2-2, with D perhaps TRBD2 (6 bases). The germline CDR1 and CDR2 sequences are SGHKS and YYEKEE (reference sequence). The CDR3 is 12 amino acids. V was shortened by 4 bases and J by 8 bases, with 9 bases between the two germline ends. CDR3 sequence (DNA): TGTGCCAGCAGCCCCGGGAGTGGGGAGCTGTTTTTT. This gives the protein CASSPGSGELFF.

The chain has TRBV9 and TRBJ1-2; D unclear. This CDR3 is built from 13 residues. The germline gives CDR1 SGDLS, CDR2 YYNGEE. The germline V and J ends were trimmed by 0 bases and 8 bases, with 11 bases remaining between them. The CDR3 coding sequence is TGTGCCAGCAGCGTAGTTGGCTTGGTGGGCTACACCTTC. It yields the protein CASSVVGLVGYTF.

The V call is TRBV7-2, the J call TRBJ2-7; no reliable D call. Trimming pared 1 base from V and 0 bases from J, leaving 13 bases between. Germline CDR1 SGHTA, CDR2 FQGNSA. The CDR3 has 16 residues. For the CDR3, the DNA is TGTGCCAGCAGCTTAGTAGGTCAAGCGAGCTCCTACGAGCAGTACTTC. Translated: CASSLVGQASSYEQYF.

The genes are TRBV4-3 and TRBJ2-7; 8 bases align to TRBD2. The CDR3 is 14 amino acids. Germline lookup yields CDR1 LGHNA and CDR2 YSLEER. V lost 1 base to trimming and J lost 4 bases; unmatched junction nucleotides: 3. Here the CDR3 reads CASSQARGDYEQYF. In DNA form, the CDR3 reads TGCGCCAGCAGCCAAGCGCGGGGGGATTACGAGCAGTACTTC.

The chain is built from TRBV7-9 and TRBJ2-5, with 12 bases matching TRBD2. The CDR3 is 14 residues long. With 5 bases clipped from V and 5 bases from J, the junction kept 3 bases outside the gene matches. Germline loops: CDR1 SEHNR, CDR2 FQNEAQ (reference sequence). This CDR3 reads CASSITSGRETQYF. In DNA form, the CDR3 reads TGTGCCAGCAGCATAACTAGCGGGAGGGAGACCCAGTACTTC.

The chain has TRBV11-2 and TRBJ2-5; 9 bases agree with TRBD2. J was trimmed by 4 bases and V by 4 bases; bases with no gene match: 10. The CDR3 spans 16 residues. Germline V gene lookup returns CDR1 SGHAT and CDR2 FQNNGV. CDR3 amino acids: CASSSPGGRVGETQYF. Written as DNA, the CDR3 is TGTGCCAGCAGCTCCCCTGGCGGGAGGGTTGGAGAGACCCAGTACTTC.

The rearrangement uses TRBV27 and TRBJ1-1; no definite D call. In germline, CDR1 is MNHEY, CDR2 SMNVEV (reference sequence). CDR3 length: 13 residues. The ends were cut back, 4 bases at V and 5 bases at J, with 11 bases in the middle. CDR3 bases: TGTGCCAGCAGTTCACTAGGCTCGACTGAAGCTTTCTTT. This gives the protein CASSSLGSTEAFF.

For the CDR3, the DNA is TGTGCCAGTAGTACCGATCGATTCGTACAGATACAATACGAGCAGTACTTC. Protein product: CASSTDRFVQIQYEQYF. The chain has TRBV19 and TRBJ2-7; D is unresolved. This CDR3 comprises 17 residues. V lost 4 bases, J lost 4 bases, and 23 bases lay in between. CDR1 is LNHDA and CDR2 is SQIVND in the germline V gene (reference sequence).

J is TRBJ2-1 and V is TRBV19; TRBD2 matches 10 bases. The CDR3 has 13 amino acids. J gave up 5 bases and V 9 bases, and 4 bases lay outside the gene matches. Germline V lookup: CDR1 LNHDA, CDR2 SQIVND (reference sequence). As DNA, the CDR3 is TGTGCCAGCGTAGCGGGAGGTCACAATGAGCAGTTCTTC. Translated: CASVAGGHNEQFF.

This chain joins TRBV2 and TRBJ1-1; 7 bases match TRBD1. CDR1 SNHLY and CDR2 FYNNEI come from the germline V gene. CDR3 length equals 14 residues. V was pared by 7 bases and J by 5 bases, with 10 bases of the junction left unmatched. CDR3 sequence: CASIRQGGGTEAFF. CDR3 nucleotide sequence: TGTGCCAGCATTCGACAGGGCGGGGGGACTGAAGCTTTCTTT.

V gene TRBV27 combines with J gene TRBJ2-7, with 8 nucleotides matching TRBD2. The V and J ends lost 6 bases and 2 bases, in that order; junction bases with no gene match: 9. This CDR3 is built from 15 residues. Germline CDR1 reads MNHEY; CDR2 reads SMNVEV (reference sequence). The CDR3 reads CASRGWASGPYEQYF. Here the CDR3 DNA reads TGTGCCAGCAGAGGATGGGCTAGCGGGCCCTACGAGCAGTACTTC.

The rearrangement joins TRBV6-5 to TRBJ2-7; 7 nucleotides line up with TRBD1. The CDR3 spans 12 residues. With 4 bases clipped from V and 6 bases from J, the junction kept 3 bases outside the gene matches. The V gene's germline CDR1 is MNHEY and CDR2 SVGAGI. The CDR3 is CASSWNRGEQYF. The CDR3 DNA is TGTGCCAGCAGTTGGAACAGGGGCGAGCAGTACTTC.

This clone was picked up one time. The gene calls are TRBV5-6 and TRBJ1-1, with 8 bases fitting TRBD1. V lost 4 bases to trimming and J lost 3 bases; unmatched junction nucleotides: 2. CDR1 is SGHDT and CDR2 is YYEEEE in the germline V gene. The CDR3 contains 13 residues. CDR3 nucleotides: TGTGCCAGCAGCCCGGACAGGGACACTGAAGCTTTCTTT. Amino acid sequence: CASSPDRDTEAFF.

The chain carries TRBV30 and TRBJ2-2, with TRBD1 identical over 7 bases. The J segment lost 8 bases and the V segment lost 8 bases, leaving 8 bases of the junction unmatched. The CDR3 has 12 amino acids. Germline V lookup: CDR1 GTSNPN, CDR2 SVGIG (reference sequence). The CDR3 protein is CATRTGAGELFF. In DNA form, the CDR3 reads TGTGCCACCCGAACAGGGGCTGGGGAGCTGTTTTTT.

This rearrangement joins TRBV19 to TRBJ2-1; 12 bases match TRBD1. This CDR3 comprises 15 residues. The J segment lost 9 bases and the V segment lost 1 base, leaving 4 bases of the junction unmatched. Germline lookup yields CDR1 LNHDA and CDR2 SQIVND (reference sequence). CDR3 protein: CASSIAGQGAGEQFF. For the CDR3, the DNA is TGTGCCAGTAGTATAGCGGGACAGGGGGCAGGTGAGCAGTTCTTC.

The V call is TRBV7-2, the J call TRBJ1-1; D is possibly TRBD1 (6 bases). Between the trimmed V and J ends, which lost 6 bases and 7 bases, there was a span of 18 bases. Germline values: CDR1 SGHTA, CDR2 FQGNSA. CDR3 length: 14 amino acids. The CDR3 protein is CASRRRREGVEAFF. The CDR3 DNA is TGTGCCAGCAGGCGGCGGCGGGAGGGGGTTGAAGCTTTCTTT.

V gene TRBV5-4 combines with J gene TRBJ2-6; D call uncertain. V was shortened by 0 bases and J by 0 bases, with 7 bases between the two germline ends. Germline CDR1 reads SGHNT; CDR2 reads YYREEE (reference sequence). The CDR3 has 16 amino acids. CDR3 DNA sequence: TGTGCCAGCAGCTTGGGGGCCTACTCTGGGGCCAACGTCCTGACTTTC. Protein product: CASSLGAYSGANVLTF. The variable domain in full, with the rest retrieved from reference TRBV5-4 and TRBJ2-6, is ETGVTQSPTHLIKTRGQQVTLRCSSQSGHNTVSWYQQALGQGPQFIFQYYREEENGRGNFPPRFSGLQFPNYSSELNVNALELDDSALYLCASSLGAYSGANVLTFGAGSRLTVL.

This rearrangement joins TRBV19 to TRBJ2-7; weak D call: TRBD1 (6 bases). There are 14 residues in the CDR3. In germline, CDR1 is LNHDA, CDR2 SQIVND (reference sequence). With 4 bases removed from V and 3 bases from J, the gap between germline ends came to 13 bases. The CDR3 bases are TGTGCCAGTAGTACCAGTTTGGGACACTACGAGCAGTACTTC. As protein: CASSTSLGHYEQYF. Using reference TRBV19 and TRBJ2-7 for the parts outside the CDR3, the full variable domain is DGGITQSPKYLFRKEGQNVTLSCEQNLNHDAMYWYRQDPGQGLRLIYYSQIVNDFQKGDIAEGYSVSREKKESFPLTVTSAQKNPTAFYLCASSTSLGHYEQYFGPGTRLTVT.

This clone was counted a few times. The chain combines TRBV5-1 with TRBJ2-7; 8 bases line up with TRBD1. The CDR3 is 18 amino acids. Looked up from germline, CDR1 is SGHRS and CDR2 is YFSETQ. The V gene end was trimmed by 0 bases and the J gene end by 3 bases; junction bases not matched to a gene: 14. Written as DNA, the CDR3 is TGCGCCAGCAGCTTGGTCAGGGGGCGACTGGGGACCTTCTACGAGCAGTACTTC. Translated: CASSLVRGRLGTFYEQYF.

J is TRBJ2-1 and V is TRBV27; 7 bases agree with TRBD1. CDR1 and CDR2 from the germline V gene are MNHEY and SMNVEV (reference sequence). With 2 bases clipped from V and 0 bases from J, the junction kept 1 base outside the gene matches. The length of the CDR3 is 15 residues. The CDR3 DNA is TGTGCCAGCAGTTTAAGGGACAGCTCCTACAATGAGCAGTTCTTC. Its translation: CASSLRDSSYNEQFF.

The chain is built from TRBV6-5 and TRBJ1-1; TRBD1 is a possible D gene (5 bases). V lost 2 bases and J 1 base, leaving 8 bases between the germline ends. The CDR3 length is 14 residues. Germline-derived CDR1 and CDR2 are MNHEY and SVGAGI. CDR3 DNA: TGTGCCAGCAGTTACCAGGGAAGGAACACTGAAGCTTTCTTT. It specifies CASSYQGRNTEAFF.

J is TRBJ1-2 and V is TRBV28; D gene unclear. The CDR3 extends over 15 amino acids. Germline loops: CDR1 MDHEN, CDR2 SYDVKM. Trimming removed 3 bases from V and 0 bases from J, with 11 bases in between. The CDR3: CASSFYRSPNYGYTF. The CDR3 nucleotides read TGTGCCAGCAGTTTTTACCGGAGCCCTAACTATGGCTACACCTTC.

The CDR3 reads CASSPGTGVPYEQYF. The DNA of the CDR3 is TGTGCCAGCAGTCCCGGGACAGGGGTTCCCTACGAGCAGTACTTC. V is TRBV2 and J is TRBJ2-7; the match to TRBD1 covers 10 bases. V lost 5 bases, J lost 2 bases, and 6 bases stayed unmatched. CDR1 and CDR2 (germline): SNHLY, FYNNEI. The CDR3 totals 15 residues.